The sequence of this T cell receptor beta chain was determined in a study of tumor-infiltrating lymphocytes in oesophageal squamous cell carcinoma. TCRdb processed the PCR reads anew with MiXCR; each CDR3 protein has one entry. The sample has under 15,000 distinct CDR3 sequences; 51% are singletons. Per the germline V gene, CDR1 is MNHGY and CDR2 is SAAAGT. This CDR3 region has 14 residues. The genes are TRBV6-8 and TRBJ2-1; weak D call: TRBD1 (6 bases). The J call may be faulty, since TRBJ2-3 better matches the DNA end. The sequence derives from a female donor with esophageal squamous cell carcinoma. Material: blood. CDR3 residues: CASTRGRDTDTQYF. The CDR3 DNA is TGTGCCAGCACCAGGGGAAGAGACACAGATACGCAGTATTTT.